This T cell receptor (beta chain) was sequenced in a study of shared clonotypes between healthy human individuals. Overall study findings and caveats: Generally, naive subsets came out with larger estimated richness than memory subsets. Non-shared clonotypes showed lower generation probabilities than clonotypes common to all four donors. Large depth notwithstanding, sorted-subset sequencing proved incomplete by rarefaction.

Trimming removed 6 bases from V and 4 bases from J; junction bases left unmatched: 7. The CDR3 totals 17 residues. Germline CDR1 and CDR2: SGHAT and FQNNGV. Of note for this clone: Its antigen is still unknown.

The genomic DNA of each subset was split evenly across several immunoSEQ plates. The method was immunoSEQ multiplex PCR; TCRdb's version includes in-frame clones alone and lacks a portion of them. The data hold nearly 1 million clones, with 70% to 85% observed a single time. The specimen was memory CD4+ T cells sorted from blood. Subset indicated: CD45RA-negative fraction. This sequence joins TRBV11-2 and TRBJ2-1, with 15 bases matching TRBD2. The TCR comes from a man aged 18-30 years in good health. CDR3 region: CASSRTSGREDYNEQFF. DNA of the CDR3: TGTGCCAGCAGTCGGACTAGCGGGAGGGAAGATTACAATGAGCAGTTCTTC.